The 20 T cell receptor beta chains below come from one sample, sequenced in a study of T cell changes during pregnancy in multiple sclerosis. The repertoire was sequenced with immunoSEQ multiplex PCR; TCRdb's copy has only in-frame clones and lacks some. There are roughly 63,000 clones in the sample; about 92% occur only once, and about 2% lies in the top ten. Sequenced material: peripheral blood, taken in the second trimester of pregnancy. These receptors all come from a female donor in good health, enrolled as a control in a pregnancy study.

In this sample, this clone turned up once. The chain links TRBV5-1 to TRBJ2-7; 9 bases map to TRBD2. The length of the CDR3 is 17 residues. The trim removed 4 bases at V and 7 bases at J, leaving 18 bases unmatched. Germline CDR1 is SGHRS and CDR2 is YFSETQ. The CDR3 DNA follows: TGCGCCAGCAGCCCTATACCGAGCGGGAGGTGGAGGGGAGAGCAGTACTTC. The encoded protein is CASSPIPSGRWRGEQYF.

The chain is built from TRBV6-4 and TRBJ1-3; the D gene is possibly TRBD1 (6 bases). The V end was cut by 0 bases, the J end by 0 bases, with 12 bases between. Germline values: CDR1 MRHNA, CDR2 SNTAGT. The CDR3 is made up of 17 amino acids. The CDR3 coding sequence is TGTGCCAGCAGTGACTCCCTGCAACAGGGCTCTGGAAACACCATATATTTT. Its translation: CASSDSLQQGSGNTIYF.

V is TRBV6-5 and J is TRBJ2-2, with TRBD1 matching over 7 bases. V gave up 2 bases and J gave up 8 bases; unmatched junction bases: 5. The CDR3 contains 14 residues. Germline CDR1 reads MNHEY; CDR2 reads SVGAGI. Here the CDR3 reads CASSYRRGTGELFF. In nucleotides, the CDR3 is TGTGCCAGCAGTTACCGCAGGGGGACAGGGGAGCTGTTTTTT.

V and J are TRBV27 and TRBJ2-5; D gene uncertain. The CDR3 runs to 13 residues. V lost 0 bases and J lost 6, with 8 bases in between. Germline CDR1 MNHEY, CDR2 SMNVEV (reference sequence). The CDR3 sequence is CASSLSALKTQYF. The CDR3 nucleotides are TGTGCCAGCAGTTTATCGGCCCTGAAGACCCAGTACTTC.

V and J are TRBV5-1 and TRBJ2-1, with 14 bases identical to TRBD2. Per the germline V gene, CDR1 is SGHRS and CDR2 is YFSETQ. Trimming removed 4 bases from V and 8 bases from J; junction bases left unmatched: 8. This CDR3 has 16 amino acids. In DNA, the CDR3 is TGCGCCAGCAGCCCGGCGGGGACTAGCGGGGGTGATGAGCAGTTCTTC. Translation: CASSPAGTSGGDEQFF.

This chain joins TRBV15 and TRBJ2-3; 8 bases are shared with TRBD1. Looked up from germline, CDR1 is LNHNV and CDR2 is YYDKDF (reference sequence). The CDR3 is made up of 16 amino acids. With V trimmed by 0 bases and J by 6 bases, 8 bases remained unmatched. The CDR3 protein is CATSRDRGQGRDTQYF. The CDR3 DNA follows: TGTGCCACCAGCAGAGATCGAGGACAGGGTAGGGATACGCAGTATTTT.

The chain carries TRBV27 and TRBJ1-4; D unresolved. The CDR3 length is 17 residues. Deletions cut 3 bases from V and 2 bases from J, with 16 bases between. The germline gives CDR1 MNHEY, CDR2 SMNVEV (reference sequence). CDR3 sequence: CASSFVGFGKTNEKLFF. The CDR3, as DNA: TGTGCCAGCAGTTTTGTAGGGTTCGGGAAGACTAATGAAAAACTGTTTTTT. Supplemented by reference TRBV27 and TRBJ1-4, the full variable domain reads EAQVTQNPRYLITVTGKKLTVTCSQNMNHEYMSWYRQDPGLGLRQIYYSMNVEVTDKGDVPEGYKVSRKEKRNFPLILESPSPNQTSLYFCASSFVGFGKTNEKLFFGSGTQLSVL.

The chain has TRBV5-4 and TRBJ2-1, with TRBD2 matching over 13 bases. V trimming: 5 bases; J trimming: 5 bases; junction bases outside the gene matches: 1. This CDR3 contains 14 residues. Per the germline V gene, CDR1 is SGHNT and CDR2 is YYREEE (reference sequence). CDR3 DNA: TGTGCCAGCAGGGGACTAGCGGGAAACAATGAGCAGTTCTTC. It yields the protein CASRGLAGNNEQFF.

The chain carries TRBV30 and TRBJ2-5; maybe TRBD2 (7 bases). Trimming shortened V by 4 bases and J by 2 bases, and 8 bases separated the two germline ends. The CDR3 totals 12 residues. Per germline, CDR1 GTSNPN and CDR2 SVGIG (reference sequence). The CDR3 spells CAWKGGQETQYF. In DNA form, the CDR3 reads TGTGCCTGGAAGGGGGGGCAAGAGACCCAGTACTTC.

The chain links TRBV15 to TRBJ2-1, with 7 bases matching TRBD2. Germline V CDR1 and CDR2: LNHNV, YYDKDF (reference sequence). The V segment lost 3 bases and the J segment 15 bases; nucleotides outside the gene matches: 8. The CDR3 covers 12 residues. CDR3: CATSRPTSEPFF. The CDR3 region has the DNA TGTGCCACCAGCAGGCCTACTAGCGAACCGTTCTTC.

The J gene is TRBJ2-7, the V gene TRBV7-9; 9 bases align to TRBD2. The CDR3 loop spans 15 amino acids. Trimming cost V 5 bases and J 0 bases; bases outside gene matches: 5. Germline V lookup: CDR1 SEHNR, CDR2 FQNEAQ (reference sequence). The CDR3 region is CASSTVAGVSYEQYF. The CDR3 coding sequence is TGTGCCAGCAGCACTGTAGCGGGGGTCTCCTACGAGCAGTACTTC.

This chain uses TRBV30 with TRBJ1-4, with D possibly being TRBD1 (5 bases). Looked up from germline, CDR1 is GTSNPN and CDR2 is SVGIG (reference sequence). The CDR3 is 14 amino acids. V dropped 7 bases and J dropped 4 bases, with 16 bases sitting between them. The CDR3 region has the DNA TGTGCCTTACCCCAGACAGACCATAATGAAAAACTGTTTTTT. Amino acid sequence: CALPQTDHNEKLFF.

V and J are TRBV19 and TRBJ2-7; possibly TRBD2 for D (6 bases). CDR3 length equals 14 residues. V lost 5 bases, J lost 3 bases, and 14 bases lay in between. In germline, CDR1 is LNHDA, CDR2 SQIVND (reference sequence). CDR3 protein: CASSQGLDYYEQYF. For the CDR3, the DNA is TGTGCCAGTAGTCAGGGACTGGACTACTACGAGCAGTACTTC.

This clone was counted only a few times. The CDR3 sequence is CASSQDLGSTGSAEAFF. The CDR3 region has the DNA TGTGCCAGCAGCCAAGATCTCGGGTCAACAGGGTCTGCTGAAGCTTTCTTT. The chain uses TRBV4-2 and TRBJ1-1; tentative D call: TRBD1 (6 bases). V lost 0 bases and J lost 6, with 20 bases in between. This CDR3 has 17 residues. Germline V lookup: CDR1 LGHNA, CDR2 YNFKEQ.

The gene calls are TRBV6-1 and TRBJ1-4; D may be TRBD1 (6 bases). This CDR3 has 15 amino acids. Trimming cost V 7 bases and J 8 bases, with 20 bases left between them. Germline V gives CDR1 MNHNS, CDR2 SASEGT. CDR3 protein: CASTKQGGFNEKLFF. In DNA form, the CDR3 reads TGTGCCAGCACCAAACAGGGAGGGTTCAACGAAAAACTGTTTTTT.

This clone has only one observation. For the CDR3, the DNA is TGCGCCAGCAGCCAAACAGGGGCGGCAACTAATGAAAAACTGTTTTTT. Protein sequence: CASSQTGAATNEKLFF. The chain joins TRBV5-1 to TRBJ1-4, with 7 positions matching TRBD1. Looked up from germline, CDR1 is SGHRS and CDR2 is YFSETQ. The CDR3 consists of 16 residues. V was clipped by 4 bases and J by 0 bases; unmatched bases: 6.

This chain joins TRBV28 and TRBJ2-1, with D unresolved. Between the trimmed V and J ends, which lost 4 bases and 7 bases, there was a span of 11 bases. The CDR3 has 13 residues. Germline V CDR1 and CDR2: MDHEN, SYDVKM. The chain's CDR3 is CASSYSQWNEQFF. Here the CDR3 DNA reads TGTGCCAGCAGTTACAGCCAGTGGAATGAGCAGTTCTTC.

V and J are TRBV5-1 and TRBJ1-1; tentatively, D is TRBD1 (5 bases). The ends were cut back, 4 bases at V and 3 bases at J, with 16 bases in the middle. This CDR3 is built from 15 residues. Germline lookup yields CDR1 SGHRS and CDR2 YFSETQ. The CDR3 DNA is TGCGCCAGCAGCGTCGTTATGGGGGGGGACACTGAAGCTTTCTTT. It encodes CASSVVMGGDTEAFF.

Here the CDR3 reads CASSQGVAGLYNEQFF. The CDR3, as DNA: TGTGCCAGCAGCCAAGGCGTAGCGGGACTCTACAATGAGCAGTTCTTC. The J gene is TRBJ2-1, the V gene TRBV4-2; 8 bases match TRBD2. Germline CDR1 and CDR2: LGHNA and YNFKEQ. The CDR3 spans 16 residues. V shed 1 base and J 3 bases; nucleotides not matched to a gene: 5.

The chain is built from TRBV6-1 and TRBJ1-4, with 9 bases matching TRBD1. The V segment lost 5 bases and the J segment 6 bases; nucleotides outside the gene matches: 4. The CDR3 contains 14 residues. CDR1 is MNHNS and CDR2 is SASEGT in the germline V gene. CDR3 sequence reads: CASSTGGADEKLFF. CDR3 sequence (DNA): TGTGCCAGCAGTACAGGGGGCGCCGATGAAAAACTGTTTTTT.